This T cell receptor (beta chain) was recovered during a study of T cell responses to AZD1222 COVID-19 vaccine. Profiling relied on immunoSEQ multiplex PCR, and the TCRdb table lists in-frame clones only, not all of them. The profile covers approximately 170,000 clones, with 75% to 90% appearing a single time and 6.9% taken by the ten largest. General observations from the study: Spike-specific TCR breadth rose after two AZD1222 doses, and depth rose as well. Within unmutated variant regions lay the reported targets of nearly half of spike-specific TCRs.

The CDR3 is 15 residues long. V was cut by 0 bases and J by 1 base, with 10 bases left in between. CDR1 MGHRA and CDR2 YSYEKL come from the germline V gene. For this clone: Its antigen is unidentified.

The source material was peripheral blood, sampled on day 0 of AZD1222 vaccination. The TCR comes from an adult in good health. The chain couples TRBV4-1 to TRBJ2-7; the D gene is possibly TRBD1 (5 bases). Here the CDR3 reads CASSQDWQGSYEQYV. The CDR3 DNA follows: TGCGCCAGCAGCCAAGATTGGCAGGGATCCTACGAGCAGTACGTC.